This T cell receptor beta chain was found in a study of cytomegalovirus exposure and HLA in healthy donors. Regarding the study as a whole: Certain sequence variants were highly shared and formed a cluster, and this cluster was likely a sequencing artifact. More clonal expansion characterized HLA-associated TCR beta chains than equally common others in a later analysis. Reports state that TCR beta sequences accurately predicted most subjects' HLA-A and HLA-B alleles.

Concerning this clone: Its specificity is not known.

The CDR3 has 16 amino acids. V lost 3 bases to trimming and J lost 1 base; unmatched junction nucleotides: 3. The germline CDR1 and CDR2 sequences are SGHDT and YYEEEE. Amplification used 60 Vbeta primers and 13 Jbeta primers. TCRdb's table, derived via immunoSEQ multiplex PCR, lists solely in-frame clones and lacks some. The sample has 150,000 to 200,000 clones; roughly four fifths are singletons. The chain employs TRBV5-6 and TRBJ2-2, with 10 bases lining up with TRBD2. The sample was PBMCs. This sequence was found in a woman in her forties in good health and CMV-seronegative. CDR3 in DNA: TGTGCCAGCAGCTACAGGACTAGCGGGAACACCGGGGAGCTGTTTTTT. Its protein product is CASSYRTSGNTGELFF.